The present T cell receptor beta chain was sequenced within a study of early T cells in non-severe SARS-CoV-2 infection. Whole-study context: Chains were unpaired, as sequencing was done on bulk RNA from unsorted whole blood. Study-wide findings and caveats: VDJdb matching skewed toward anti-spike CD8 responses, missing private and CD4 specificities.

CDR1 and CDR2 from the germline V gene are SGHRS and YFSETQ. The V gene lost 2 bases and the J gene lost 3 bases, with 14 bases spanning the gap. The CDR3 totals 15 residues. Individual cDNA molecules were tagged with unique molecular identifiers, the study reported. TCRdb passed the 5' RACE reads through MiXCR, listing each CDR3 protein once. The data contain some 48,000 distinct CDR3 sequences, approximately 6% of them singletons. This clonotype was recorded many times. The antigen remains unidentified. This TCR was recovered from an adult who was a healthcare worker with PCR-confirmed SARS-CoV-2 infection or an uninfected control (not recorded which). The specimen was whole blood, collected at baseline. This chain links TRBV5-1 with TRBJ1-2; D gene uncertain. CDR3 in amino acids: CASSFDITTDYGYTF. CDR3 bases: TGCGCCAGCAGCTTTGACATCACAACGGACTATGGCTACACCTTC.